This T cell receptor (beta chain) originates from a study of blood T cells in healthy people across ages (dated by TCRdb to 2015 to 2017). Background on the whole study: In model experiments, template switching captured about one uniquely barcoded TCR beta cDNA molecule for every two T cells. Age-related changes in TCR beta repertoire diversity were measured in the study by deep sequencing normalized with unique cDNA molecular identifiers. The study analyzed two additional independent replicas of 1 million unique cDNA reads from the same blood draw for two donors, one aged 18 to 30 and one aged 80 or older. To avoid experimental bias, donors of different ages were distributed randomly across sequencing lanes. Four age groups were formed from the donors: young (average approximately 17 years), middle-aged (more than 35), aged (about 68) and long-lived (more than 75).

Of note for this clonotype: No cognate antigen has been identified for it. No base-level quality is on record; no much larger clone is a single base apart.

The method behind the library was 5' RACE. A second PCR of about 6 to 12 cycles was performed with a sample-barcoded 5' primer and a J-beta primer mix. A template-switch 5' adaptor carrying 12 random nucleotides introduced a unique molecular identifier onto each TCR beta cDNA molecule. At least 2.5 million CDR3-containing paired-end reads were obtained from each sample. All of the RNA was converted into first-strand cDNA using the Mint cDNA synthesis kit, with a TRBC-specific oligonucleotide serving as the primer. All cDNA was treated with uracil-DNA glycosylase and then went through a first 18-cycle PCR with the universal primers M1SS and BC2_uni_R. Per the original workflow: Each sample was normalized by randomly selecting 1 million high-quality reads, each carrying a distinct molecular identifier. Instead of being binned into consensus sequences, reads that shared molecular identifiers were thrown out. CDR3 identification, clonotype clustering and error correction used MiTCR with a Q25 quality threshold and the strictest error-elimination algorithm. A nonparametric unseen species model with Euler transformation was used to estimate lower-bound total TCR beta diversity. TCRdb reworked the public reads: Q25 trimming with fastp, MiXCR clone assembly, productive beta chains retained. Records with the same CDR3 protein are collapsed into one entry carrying the most frequent genes and DNA. For this entry, the V and J calls and clone size follow TCRdb and not the study's own pipeline. The sample table records 1.8 million or so distinct CDR3 sequences; roughly 43% of these occur just once. The biggest ten clones account for approximately 22% of the sample.

Beyond this particular receptor, the publication reports: Because the CMV infection status of the donors was unknown, age-related changes in expanded clonotypes may potentially have been confounded. There was a strong correlation between observed TCR beta diversity and the percentage of naive T cells measured by flow cytometry. As age increased, observed TCR beta diversity per million T cells dropped in a roughly linear way, and a significant reduction was already evident by age about 40. Because profiling used bulk unsorted PBMCs, naive and antigen-experienced compartments could not be compared conclusively. Compared with the aged group, the long-lived group had more naive CD4+ T cells, fewer expanded clones and increased TCR diversity, suggesting age selection. Estimates of total diversity based on one million sequenced T cells were considered lower bounds and underestimates.

Systemically healthy Caucasian individuals from Russia, approximately 39 in total and aged roughly 6 to 100 years, were included as donors. Around 9.8 milliliters of peripheral blood were collected from each donor into EDTA-treated Vacutainer tubes. PBMCs were isolated by Ficoll-Paque density-gradient centrifugation, with at least 6 million obtained per sample. Trizol reagent was used to extract total RNA from the PBMCs, yielding at least 5.5 micrograms per sample. Naive CD45RAhigh/CD27high T cell percentages were measured by flow cytometry on a PBMC aliquot from every donor. This sequence was found in a human donor in good health. Sequenced sample: blood.

The DNA reads as follows: TGTGCCAGCAGCTTGGCCTCGGCGGGGGGGCCCTACAATGAGCAGTTCTTC. This is translated as CASSLASAGGPYNEQFF. This sequence uses TRBV5-6 and TRBJ2-1; 9 middle bases align to TRBD2. There are 17 amino acids in the CDR3, from cysteine to phenylalanine inclusive. This entry keeps only the CDR3 DNA: 51 bases, framed from base 1. Looking up the germline V gene yields CDR1 SGHDT and CDR2 YYEEEE. V ends up 0 bases short and J 2 bases short, with an unmatched junction base count of 6.